The 29 T cell receptor beta chains presented below share a single source sample, sequenced in a study of blood T cell repertoires in COVID-19. The protocol was immunoSEQ multiplex PCR, while the TCRdb copy is restricted to in-frame clones and leaves out a portion. The sample has 80,000 to 100,000 clones, 60% to 85% seen once; the top ten hold roughly 15%. The sequenced sample consisted of peripheral blood. Every receptor here comes from a human donor in a cohort sampled during active COVID-19.

This chain connects TRBV7-2 to TRBJ2-3; 8 bases are a match to TRBD2. Germline assignment: CDR1 SGHTA and CDR2 FQGNSA. The length of the CDR3 is 15 residues. J was trimmed by 1 base and V by 8 bases; bases with no gene match: 8. The chain's CDR3 is CASGPLGGGTDTQYF. The CDR3 bases are TGTGCCAGCGGACCTCTCGGGGGGGGCACAGATACGCAGTATTTT.

The chain uses TRBV2 and TRBJ2-3; 12 bases fit TRBD2. Germline trimming cut 7 bases from V and 4 bases from J; bases unmatched to any gene: 12. CDR3 size: 17 residues. From germline, CDR1 is SNHLY and CDR2 FYNNEI. CDR3 region: CASTSGLAGGRADTQYF. The DNA of the CDR3 is TGTGCCAGCACCTCGGGGCTAGCGGGGGGGAGGGCAGATACGCAGTATTTT.

The chain couples TRBV2 to TRBJ2-7; D is undetermined. The CDR3 runs 15 residues. Trimming pared 4 bases from V and 3 bases from J, leaving 16 bases between. Germline V gene data show CDR1 as SNHLY and CDR2 as FYNNEI. CDR3 loop: CASSGMAPVIYEQYV. CDR3 bases: TGTGCCAGCAGTGGTATGGCCCCCGTTATCTACGAGCAGTACGTC.

This sequence joins TRBV4-3 and TRBJ1-1; tentative D call: TRBD1 (6 bases). CDR1 is LGHNA and CDR2 is YSLEER in the germline V gene. The CDR3 totals 16 residues. V gave up 0 bases and J gave up 3 bases, with 14 bases separating them. The CDR3 DNA is TGCGCCAGCAGCCAAGATTGGGGGGGCTGGGACACTGAAGCTTTCTTT. Its protein product is CASSQDWGGWDTEAFF.

This clone was detected only a few times. The sample has other DNA sequences that encode this CDR3 too. V and J are TRBV30 and TRBJ2-5; 8 bases fit TRBD1. The CDR3 runs to 13 residues. The V segment lost 2 bases and the J segment 4 bases; nucleotides outside the gene matches: 3. Germline V gene lookup returns CDR1 GTSNPN and CDR2 SVGIG (reference sequence). CDR3 loop: CAWSLTGGETQYF. DNA of the CDR3: TGTGCCTGGAGTTTAACAGGGGGAGAGACCCAGTACTTC.

J is TRBJ2-3 and V is TRBV28; TRBD1 agrees at 7 bases. The trim removed 1 base at V and 3 bases at J, leaving 10 bases unmatched. The CDR3 is 17 residues long. Germline V lookup: CDR1 MDHEN, CDR2 SYDVKM. The CDR3, as DNA: TGTGCCAGCAGTTTATTCCCAACAGGGGCGGGTACAGATACGCAGTATTTT. This translates into CASSLFPTGAGTDTQYF.

This clone was seen once. The rearrangement links TRBV12-3 or TRBV12-4 to TRBJ2-7; 7 nucleotides align to TRBD1. The J segment lost 4 bases and the V segment lost 7 bases, leaving 4 bases of the junction unmatched. This CDR3 comprises 12 residues. The CDR3 DNA is TGTGCCAGCAAGCCAGGGGGTTACGAGCAGTACTTC. It specifies CASKPGGYEQYF.

This rearrangement joins TRBV3-1 (or the pseudogene TRBV3-2) to TRBJ2-4; D is unresolved. There are 15 residues in the CDR3. The V gene's germline CDR1 is LGHDT and CDR2 YNNKEL (reference sequence). The V and J ends lost 0 bases and 7 bases respectively, with 13 bases between them. The CDR3 reads CASSQDWSSLNIQYF. The CDR3 coding sequence is TGTGCCAGCAGCCAAGATTGGAGTAGTCTGAACATTCAGTACTTC.

V usage is TRBV11-2 and J usage is TRBJ2-7, with D maybe TRBD1 (5 bases). This CDR3 has 14 residues. V lost 3 bases to trimming and J lost 4 bases, with 13 bases between them. Looked up from germline, CDR1 is SGHAT and CDR2 is FQNNGV. The CDR3 reads CASSFPGLLYEQYF. CDR3 in DNA: TGTGCCAGCAGCTTCCCAGGGTTATTGTACGAGCAGTACTTC.

The chain is built from TRBV27 and TRBJ1-2; no clear D gene. The ends were cut back, 5 bases at V and 3 bases at J, with 10 bases in the middle. Germline assignment: CDR1 MNHEY and CDR2 SMNVEV (reference sequence). The CDR3 has 13 residues. DNA for the CDR3: TGTGCCAGCAGTGTAGGCGCGGACTATGGCTACACCTTC. It specifies CASSVGADYGYTF.

This chain joins TRBV3-1 (or the pseudogene TRBV3-2) and TRBJ2-1, with 9 bases aligning to TRBD2. This CDR3 has 16 amino acids. Germline CDR1 reads LGHDT; CDR2 reads YNNKEL (reference sequence). The V segment lost 0 bases and the J segment 5 bases; nucleotides outside the gene matches: 5. In nucleotides, the CDR3 is TGTGCCAGCAGCCAAGATTACGGACTAGCGCACAATGAGCAGTTCTTC. This gives the protein CASSQDYGLAHNEQFF.

V usage is TRBV11-2 and J usage is TRBJ1-4, with D unclear. Germline assignment: CDR1 SGHAT and CDR2 FQNNGV. The CDR3 length is 14 residues. Trimming left V 6 bases short and J 2 bases short, with 10 bases between. The CDR3 DNA is TGTGCCAGCAGTCGAGACTTTACTAATGAAAAACTGTTTTTT. This encodes CASSRDFTNEKLFF.

This sequence joins TRBV7-9 and TRBJ2-3, with TRBD2 matching over 8 bases. In germline, CDR1 is SEHNR, CDR2 FQNEAQ (reference sequence). CDR3 length: 15 amino acids. V was pared by 5 bases and J by 2 bases, with 6 bases of the junction left unmatched. The CDR3 protein is CASSRLAGYTDTQYF. In DNA form, the CDR3 reads TGTGCCAGCAGCCGCCTAGCGGGTTACACAGATACGCAGTATTTT.

The chain joins TRBV19 to TRBJ2-5; 7 nucleotides line up with TRBD2. CDR3 length: 14 amino acids. V dropped 6 bases and J dropped 0; count of bases not matched to a gene: 4. CDR1 is LNHDA and CDR2 is SQIVND in the germline V gene (reference sequence). CDR3 protein: CASRKAGYQETQYF. The CDR3 nucleotides are TGTGCCAGTAGGAAAGCGGGGTACCAAGAGACCCAGTACTTC.

In this sample, this clone turned up a few times. CDR3 in amino acids: CASSWGQYLETQYF. As DNA, the CDR3 is TGCGCCAGCAGCTGGGGACAGTACCTGGAAACCCAGTACTTC. V usage is TRBV5-1 and J usage is TRBJ2-5; 7 bases match TRBD1. Germline values: CDR1 SGHRS, CDR2 YFSETQ. V was pared by 3 bases and J by 8 bases, with 10 bases of the junction left unmatched. The CDR3 is 14 residues long. The entire variable domain, with the rest obtained from reference TRBV5-1 and TRBJ2-5, is as follows: KAGVTQTPRYLIKTRGQQVTLSCSPISGHRSVSWYQQTPGQGLQFLFEYFSETQRNKGNFPGRFSGRQFSNSRSEMNVSTLELGDSALYLCASSWGQYLETQYFGPGTRLLVL.

This chain links TRBV28 with TRBJ2-5; D is possibly TRBD2 (6 bases). The CDR3 covers 11 residues. In germline, CDR1 is MDHEN, CDR2 SYDVKM. The DNA for the CDR3 is TGTGGAGTAGCGGACCAAGAGACCCAGTACTTC. Encoded protein: CGVADQETQYF.

The chain carries TRBV28 and TRBJ1-2; 7 nucleotides agree with TRBD1. CDR1 MDHEN and CDR2 SYDVKM come from the germline V gene. The CDR3 covers 13 residues. Unmatched junction bases numbered 4, after V lost 4 bases and J lost 5 bases. The CDR3 DNA sequence: TGTGCCAGCAGTTCAGGACAGGAATATGGCTACACCTTC. It yields the protein CASSSGQEYGYTF.

This rearrangement joins TRBV11-2 to TRBJ1-4; a possible D gene is TRBD1 (6 bases). V was clipped by 4 bases and J by 7 bases, with 19 bases between them. The CDR3 runs 16 residues. CDR1 SGHAT and CDR2 FQNNGV come from the germline V gene. The CDR3 is CASSSRGGHGGEKLFF. CDR3 nucleotides: TGTGCCAGCAGCTCAAGAGGGGGACACGGCGGTGAAAAACTGTTTTTT.

This clone was detected many times. CDR3 protein: CASSLVAGRLFYGYTF. CDR3 DNA: TGCGCCAGCAGCTTAGTGGCCGGCAGGCTTTTCTATGGCTACACCTTC. The chain recombines TRBV5-1 with TRBJ1-2; D ambiguous. Germline CDR1 SGHRS, CDR2 YFSETQ. The CDR3 runs to 16 residues. The V end was cut by 2 bases, the J end by 4 bases, with 18 bases between.

This clone was found once. The chain couples TRBV20-1 to TRBJ1-2, with no clear D. V lost 4 bases and J 8 bases, leaving 14 bases between the germline ends. CDR3 size: 12 residues. Germline assignment: CDR1 DFQATT and CDR2 SNEGSKA (reference sequence). CDR3 in amino acids: CSAIETSEGYTF. The CDR3 DNA reads as TGCAGTGCTATTGAAACGAGTGAGGGCTACACCTTC.

The V gene is TRBV6-1, the J gene TRBJ2-7; possibly TRBD2 for D (5 bases). V lost 3 bases, J lost 4 bases, and 13 bases lay in between. This CDR3 is built from 14 residues. Germline assignment: CDR1 MNHNS and CDR2 SASEGT. CDR3 residues: CASSDTGPGYEQYV. DNA of the CDR3: TGTGCCAGCAGTGATACCGGCCCGGGGTACGAGCAGTACGTC.

The chain is built from TRBV10-3 and TRBJ2-3; 8 bases fit TRBD2. This CDR3 has 13 amino acids. Germline V lookup: CDR1 ENHRY, CDR2 SYGVKD. Germline trimming cut 10 bases from V and 4 bases from J; bases unmatched to any gene: 7. CDR3 sequence reads: CASGTSQSDTQYF. DNA of the CDR3: TGTGCCAGTGGGACTAGTCAATCAGATACGCAGTATTTT.

CDR3 loop: CASWTSVPDTQYF. CDR3 in DNA: TGTGCCAGCTGGACTAGCGTTCCAGATACGCAGTATTTT. The chain employs TRBV28 and TRBJ2-3; 9 bases are shared with TRBD2. V lost 8 bases and J lost 4; bases outside the gene matches: 4. Per germline, CDR1 MDHEN and CDR2 SYDVKM. The CDR3 is 13 residues long.

This clone was picked up one time. This sequence joins TRBV7-8 and TRBJ2-5; perhaps TRBD1 as D (5 bases). Germline assignment: CDR1 SGHVS and CDR2 FQNEAQ. The CDR3 consists of 14 residues. The germline V and J ends were trimmed by 4 bases and 3 bases, with 12 bases remaining between them. The CDR3 loop reads CASSYLTVEETQYF. CDR3 DNA sequence: TGTGCCAGCAGCTACCTGACAGTAGAAGAGACCCAGTACTTC.

The chain has TRBV6-1 and TRBJ1-5; no clear D gene. Per the germline V gene, CDR1 is MNHNS and CDR2 is SASEGT. The CDR3 loop spans 15 amino acids. Trimming removed 2 bases at V and 5 bases at J, with 13 bases between. The CDR3 sequence: CASSEPEGVHQPQHF. CDR3 nucleotide sequence: TGTGCCAGCAGTGAACCCGAGGGAGTCCATCAGCCCCAGCATTTT.

The rearrangement joins TRBV27 to TRBJ2-1, with 7 bases identical to TRBD2. V shed 4 bases, J shed 4 bases, and the junction held 13 bases outside the gene matches. The CDR3 contains 17 residues. The germline V gene encodes CDR1 MNHEY and CDR2 SMNVEV (reference sequence). CDR3 sequence (DNA): TGTGCCAGCAGTTCATCTCCCGGGACTACATTGTACAATGAGCAGTTCTTC. It specifies CASSSSPGTTLYNEQFF.

This clone has only a few counts. The rearrangement links TRBV28 to TRBJ1-1, with TRBD1 as a possible D gene (5 bases). The germline V gene encodes CDR1 MDHEN and CDR2 SYDVKM. The CDR3 runs 13 residues. V lost 5 bases, J lost 10 bases, and 17 bases lay in between. The CDR3 spells CASSPGQESPAFF. CDR3 DNA: TGTGCCAGCAGTCCCGGACAAGAATCCCCAGCTTTCTTT.

The chain joins TRBV19 to TRBJ2-7, with TRBD1 matching 10 bases. Unmatched junction bases numbered 6, after V lost 7 bases and J lost 3 bases. CDR1 and CDR2 (germline): LNHDA, SQIVND (reference sequence). The CDR3 totals 14 residues. The CDR3 here is CASKFGQGVYEQYF. The CDR3 DNA is TGTGCCAGTAAGTTCGGACAGGGGGTCTACGAGCAGTACTTC.

V and J are TRBV7-9 and TRBJ1-6; a weak D match, TRBD1 (5 bases). Deletions cut 8 bases from V and 7 bases from J, with 15 bases between. Germline assignment: CDR1 SEHNR and CDR2 FQNEAQ (reference sequence). This CDR3 has 14 amino acids. DNA for the CDR3: TGTGCCAGCGGGGGGGAGGATATGAATTCACCCCTCCACTTT. Protein product: CASGGEDMNSPLHF.